These 13 T cell receptor beta chains were all obtained from the same sample, sequenced in a study of blood T cells in healthy people across ages. Next came a second PCR, run for about 7 to 12 cycles, which used a sample-barcoded 5' primer along with a J-beta primer mix. Each CDR3 protein gets one entry after TCRdb re-called the 5' RACE reads with MiXCR. Of fewer than 700,000 distinct CDR3 sequences listed, 45% to 55% were seen once; the top ten hold 20% to 25%. Sequencing was done on a sample of blood. These receptors were taken from a man older than 75 in good health.

The rearrangement uses TRBV14 and TRBJ2-1; 8 nucleotides match TRBD2. The germline V gene has CDR1 SGHDN and CDR2 FVKESK. With V trimmed by 1 base and J by 6 bases, 8 bases remained unmatched. This CDR3 comprises 16 residues. The CDR3, as DNA: TGTGCCAGCAGCCAAGGCGGGGGGCGCCTCGGCAATGAGCAGTTCTTC. Protein: CASSQGGGRLGNEQFF.

Of note for this clonotype: An end of the junction differs from the germline gene, which may be a read error. The chain recombines TRBV7-7 with TRBJ2-1, with 10 positions matching TRBD2. Looked up from germline, CDR1 is SSHAT and CDR2 is FNYEAQ (reference sequence). The CDR3 length is 16 residues. The CDR3 is CASSQSGRASYNEQFF. The CDR3 region has the DNA TGTGCTAGCAGCCAAAGCGGGAGGGCATCATACAATGAGCAGTTCTTC.

V is TRBV11-1 and J is TRBJ2-1; TRBD2 aligns across 12 bases. Losses at the gene ends were 5 bases for V and 12 bases for J; bases not matched to a gene: 11. The CDR3 totals 15 residues. Per the germline V gene, CDR1 is SGHAT and CDR2 is FQDESV (reference sequence). The CDR3 bases are TGTGCCAGCAGCCGCCCAACCGGGACTAGCGGGTCGCAGTTCTTC. Its protein product is CASSRPTGTSGSQFF.

The chain joins TRBV29-1 to TRBJ2-7; 8 bases align to TRBD1. The DNA end is a closer match to TRBJ2-5, so the J assignment may be wrong. Germline V gene data show CDR1 as SQVTM and CDR2 as ANQGSEA. The CDR3 loop spans 12 amino acids. The CDR3 region has the DNA TGCAGCGGTAGGGGACAGGATGAGACCCAGTACTTC. Amino acids: CSGRGQDETQYF.

The V call is TRBV20-1, the J call TRBJ1-1; D is unclear. This CDR3 has 16 amino acids. The germline gives CDR1 DFQATT, CDR2 SNEGSKA (reference sequence). The V end lost 0 bases, the J end lost 2 bases, and 16 bases lay between the germline ends. CDR3 region: CSARDGSGWGNTEAFF. CDR3 nucleotide sequence: TGCAGTGCTAGAGACGGGTCTGGATGGGGAAACACTGAAGCTTTCTTT.

The chain combines TRBV9 with TRBJ2-1; the D is unclear. V was trimmed by 4 bases and J by 9 bases, leaving 20 bases between them. The CDR3 spans 15 residues. Per germline, CDR1 SGDLS and CDR2 YYNGEE. Written as DNA, the CDR3 is TGTGCCAGCAGCCCGGTCATCGGAACGGACGGTGAGCAGTTCTTC. This gives the protein CASSPVIGTDGEQFF. Looking up the rest from reference TRBV9 and TRBJ2-1 gives the full variable domain: DSGVTQTPKHLITATGQRVTLRCSPRSGDLSVYWYQQSLDQGLQFLIQYYNGEERAKGNILERFSAQQFPDLHSELNLSSLELGDSALYFCASSPVIGTDGEQFFGPGTRLTVL.

The gene calls are TRBV20-1 and TRBJ2-3; TRBD2 aligns across 10 bases. From germline, CDR1 is DFQATT and CDR2 SNEGSKA (reference sequence). The CDR3 is 15 residues long. Unmatched junction bases numbered 5, after V lost 0 bases and J lost 5 bases. This CDR3 is CSARDPAGGLDTQYF. CDR3 DNA sequence: TGCAGTGCTAGAGACCCAGCGGGAGGGTTAGATACGCAGTATTTT.

The chain is built from TRBV9 and TRBJ1-3; 7 bases match TRBD1. CDR1 and CDR2 (germline): SGDLS, YYNGEE. Trimming at V came to 4 bases and at J to 2 bases, leaving 6 bases not matched to a gene. The CDR3 extends over 15 amino acids. The DNA of the CDR3 is TGTGCCAGCAGCTACACCGGGACAGCTGGAAACACCATATATTTT. Residues: CASSYTGTAGNTIYF.

This chain connects TRBV10-2 to TRBJ1-2; 9 bases line up with TRBD1. With V trimmed by 6 bases and J by 9 bases, 5 bases remained unmatched. The CDR3 runs to 12 residues. Per the germline V gene, CDR1 is WSHSY and CDR2 is SAAADI. CDR3 loop: CASSEGQGRYTF. The CDR3 region has the DNA TGCGCCAGCAGCGAGGGACAGGGCCGCTACACCTTC.

The chain combines TRBV7-9 with TRBJ1-5, with 8 bases identical to TRBD1. The CDR3 contains 14 residues. The germline V gene has CDR1 SEHNR and CDR2 FQNEAQ (reference sequence). The trim removed 5 bases at V and 7 bases at J, leaving 7 bases unmatched. This CDR3 reads CASSPGTGRQPQHF. In nucleotides, the CDR3 is TGTGCCAGCAGCCCGGGGACAGGTCGCCAGCCCCAGCATTTT.

This clonotype was seen a handful of times. The chain uses TRBV5-1 and TRBJ2-3; D may be TRBD1 or TRBD2 (5 bases each). The CDR3 runs 14 residues. Germline CDR1 is SGHRS and CDR2 is YFSETQ. Trimming stripped 10 bases from V and 0 bases from J, with 15 bases between. The CDR3, as DNA: TGCGCCTCTCGGGACGGAATTAGCACAGATACGCAGTATTTT. Translation: CASRDGISTDTQYF.

The rearrangement uses TRBV20-1 and TRBJ1-2; tentative D call: TRBD1 (5 bases). Deletions cut 5 bases from V and 0 bases from J, with 13 bases between. Germline V gives CDR1 DFQATT, CDR2 SNEGSKA (reference sequence). The CDR3 extends over 14 amino acids. CDR3 DNA: TGCAGTGCTTTTCCCGGGACTACTAACTATGGCTACACCTTC. This translates into CSAFPGTTNYGYTF.

The CDR3 is CSALGDGGTGVDTQYF. The CDR3 nucleotides read TGCAGTGCGTTGGGGGACGGCGGGACGGGAGTAGATACGCAGTATTTT. The V and J genes are TRBV20-1 and TRBJ2-3, with D possibly TRBD2 on 6 matching bases. The germline CDR1 and CDR2 sequences are DFQATT and SNEGSKA (reference sequence). Trimming left V 6 bases short and J 5 bases short, with 24 bases between. This CDR3 has 16 residues.